The 18 T cell receptor beta chains presented below share a single source sample, sequenced in a study of OX40 agonist ivuxolimab in advanced cancers. Some clones are missing from TCRdb's copy, which holds only in-frame ones; the method was immunoSEQ multiplex PCR. In the table there are 65,000 to 90,000 clones, 80% to 90% of which are singletons. The sequencing used CD4+ or CD8+ T cells sorted from blood, collected in a trial of the OX40 agonist ivuxolimab. The receptors here all came from an adult with an advanced solid tumor such as melanoma, head and neck, liver or kidney cancer.

Worth noting for this clone: Distinct nucleotide sequences in the sample also encode this CDR3. The rearrangement uses TRBV19 and TRBJ1-1; TRBD1 might be the D (5 bases). Trimming left V 3 bases short and J 1 base short, with 6 bases between. CDR3 length: 13 residues. CDR1 is LNHDA and CDR2 is SQIVND in the germline V gene (reference sequence). CDR3 DNA sequence: TGTGCCAGTAGTATCCAGGGGAACACTGAAGCTTTCTTT. The encoded protein is CASSIQGNTEAFF.

The chain employs TRBV19 and TRBJ2-5; D uncertain. The length of the CDR3 is 13 residues. The germline V gene has CDR1 LNHDA and CDR2 SQIVND (reference sequence). The germline V and J ends were trimmed by 6 bases and 7 bases, with 15 bases remaining between them. For the CDR3, the DNA is TGTGCCAGTAGCGAGGAACTAATAGGGACCCAGTACTTC. Its translation is CASSEELIGTQYF.

The V and J genes are TRBV11-3 and TRBJ2-7; D assignment may be TRBD1 or TRBD2 (5 bases each). This CDR3 region has 14 residues. Per germline, CDR1 SGHNT and CDR2 YENEEA. Trimming removed 0 bases from V and 5 bases from J, with 11 bases in between. The CDR3 is CASSLESGSDEQYF. The CDR3 bases are TGTGCCAGCAGCTTAGAGTCAGGGAGCGACGAGCAGTACTTC.

This clone was counted once. The rearrangement links TRBV4-3 to TRBJ1-3; D gene ambiguous. The V gene lost 1 base and the J gene lost 8 bases, with 9 bases spanning the gap. The germline gives CDR1 LGHNA, CDR2 YSLEER. The CDR3 loop spans 13 amino acids. DNA of the CDR3: TGCGCCAGCAGCCAAGCCCAAGGCCACACCATATATTTT. As protein: CASSQAQGHTIYF.

This chain uses TRBV19 with TRBJ2-1, with TRBD1 matching over 7 bases. The CDR3 runs to 13 residues. V lost 8 bases and J lost 12; bases outside the gene matches: 13. The V gene's germline CDR1 is LNHDA and CDR2 SQIVND (reference sequence). The CDR3 loop is CASAGTASAGQFF. CDR3 DNA: TGTGCCAGTGCCGGGACAGCCTCTGCGGGGCAGTTCTTC.

This clone has a single count. This chain connects TRBV6-1 to TRBJ1-1, with a tentative D call TRBD1 (6 bases). Trimming took off 4 bases at V and 0 bases at J, with 9 bases between the two ends. The V gene's germline CDR1 is MNHNS and CDR2 SASEGT. This CDR3 has 14 amino acids. CDR3 DNA: TGTGCCAGCAGTGCGACAGGAATGAACACTGAAGCTTTCTTT. Translated, it gives CASSATGMNTEAFF.

J is TRBJ2-3 and V is TRBV5-4; D perhaps matches TRBD2 (6 bases). V was trimmed by 4 bases and J by 8 bases, leaving 20 bases between them. CDR1 is SGHNT and CDR2 is YYREEE in the germline V gene (reference sequence). The CDR3 is 15 residues long. CDR3 protein: CASSHPGTGPVTQYF. For the CDR3, the DNA is TGTGCCAGCAGCCATCCCGGGACTGGCCCAGTTACGCAGTATTTT.

V is TRBV23-1 and J is TRBJ2-3, with D possibly being TRBD2 (5 bases). Being an ORF, TRBV23-1 has a function that is uncertain. The ends were cut back, 4 bases at V and 2 bases at J, with 7 bases in the middle. The CDR3 consists of 13 residues. Here the CDR3 reads CASSPGDTDTQYF. CDR3 coding DNA: TGCGCCAGCAGTCCCGGGGACACAGATACGCAGTATTTT.

This chain links TRBV7-9 with TRBJ1-1; tentatively, D is TRBD1 (6 bases). V lost 6 bases and J 2 bases, leaving 10 bases between the germline ends. CDR3 length: 13 residues. Germline V gene data show CDR1 as SEHNR and CDR2 as FQNEAQ (reference sequence). CDR3 protein: CASRKTGNTEAFF. The CDR3 bases are TGTGCCAGCAGAAAGACAGGAAACACTGAAGCTTTCTTT.

V usage is TRBV5-1 and J usage is TRBJ1-2, with 7 bases that match TRBD1. The CDR3 has 15 amino acids. J gave up 4 bases and V 0 bases, and 6 bases lay outside the gene matches. Germline V gene lookup returns CDR1 SGHRS and CDR2 YFSETQ. CDR3: CASSLVYRGSYGYTF. The CDR3 DNA follows: TGCGCCAGCAGCTTGGTATACAGGGGAAGCTATGGCTACACCTTC.

For this clone: This CDR3 is also generated by other DNA sequences in the sample. This rearrangement joins TRBV7-8 to TRBJ1-5; D might be TRBD1 (5 bases). The ends were cut back, 5 bases at V and 1 base at J, with 6 bases in the middle. CDR3 length: 13 amino acids. Germline loops: CDR1 SGHVS, CDR2 FQNEAQ. In DNA form, the CDR3 reads TGTGCCAGCAGCCGGGACAGCAATCAGCCCCAGCATTTT. Translated: CASSRDSNQPQHF.

The rearrangement joins TRBV12-5 to TRBJ2-1; D is perhaps TRBD1 (6 bases). Germline assignment: CDR1 LGHNT and CDR2 FRNRAP. This CDR3 comprises 12 residues. V shed 5 bases and J shed 10 bases, with 12 bases lying between them. The CDR3 bases are TGTGCTAGTGGTCTAGAAACAGGGGAGCAGTTCTTC. Its protein product is CASGLETGEQFF.

The J gene is TRBJ1-5, the V gene TRBV23-1; D ambiguous. TRBV23-1 is placed among ORFs of uncertain function. The CDR3 consists of 14 residues. Trimming shortened V by 8 bases and J by 4 bases, and 15 bases separated the two germline ends. Here the CDR3 reads CASDYGRRNQPQHF. The CDR3 DNA is TGCGCCAGCGATTATGGACGGAGAAATCAGCCCCAGCATTTT.

The rearrangement joins TRBV18 to TRBJ2-2; no clear D. V was trimmed by 3 bases and J by 1 base, leaving 9 bases between them. This CDR3 has 15 residues. Germline CDR1 is KGHSH and CDR2 is LQKENI. The CDR3 coding sequence is TGTGCCAGCTCACCTCAGGCGCTGAACACCGGGGAGCTGTTTTTT. The encoded protein is CASSPQALNTGELFF.

The J gene is TRBJ2-2, the V gene TRBV7-9, with D perhaps matching TRBD1 (6 bases). In germline, CDR1 is SEHNR, CDR2 FQNEAQ (reference sequence). The CDR3 covers 14 residues. V lost 6 bases to trimming and J lost 5 bases, with 13 bases between them. This CDR3 is CASSYHRETGELFF. Written as DNA, the CDR3 is TGTGCCAGCAGTTACCACAGGGAAACCGGGGAGCTGTTTTTT.

The rearrangement links TRBV28 to TRBJ2-1; TRBD2 aligns across 9 bases. The trim removed 5 bases at V and 2 bases at J, leaving 7 bases unmatched. CDR3 size: 16 residues. Germline assignment: CDR1 MDHEN and CDR2 SYDVKM. This CDR3 is CASSEGRLAAYNEQFF. DNA of the CDR3: TGTGCCAGCAGTGAGGGGAGACTAGCGGCCTACAATGAGCAGTTCTTC.

CDR3 protein: CASRTGQGDGGELFF. CDR3 coding DNA: TGCGCCAGCAGAACAGGGCAGGGGGACGGCGGGGAGCTGTTTTTT. The chain recombines TRBV5-1 with TRBJ2-2, with 7 nucleotides matching TRBD1. CDR1 SGHRS and CDR2 YFSETQ come from the germline V gene. The CDR3 runs to 15 residues. The trim removed 5 bases at V and 7 bases at J, leaving 11 bases unmatched.

This sequence joins TRBV9 and TRBJ1-1, with D maybe TRBD1 (6 bases). V gave up 1 base and J gave up 4 bases, with 8 bases separating them. The CDR3 runs to 13 residues. Germline CDR1 SGDLS, CDR2 YYNGEE. CDR3: CASSVRGGTEAFF. The CDR3 DNA is TGTGCCAGCAGCGTAAGAGGGGGCACTGAAGCTTTCTTT.